This T cell receptor (beta chain) was identified during a study of control samples from healthy donors and cancer patients. The length of the CDR3 is 12 residues. Germline V gene data show CDR1 as LGHNA and CDR2 as YNFKEQ. Trimming took 4 bases from V and 5 from J, leaving 8 bases between them. Assay: immunoSEQ multiplex PCR; the TCRdb copy retains only in-frame clones and omits some. This table holds roughly 150,000 clones, 70% to 90% found once. The sequenced sample consisted of blood. The genes are TRBV4-2 and TRBJ2-5; D gene uncertain. The sequence was collected from a man aged 18 to 30 in good health. The DNA of the CDR3 is TGTGCCAGCAGCCTCACCGGGGAGACCCAGTACTTC. It is translated as CASSLTGETQYF.